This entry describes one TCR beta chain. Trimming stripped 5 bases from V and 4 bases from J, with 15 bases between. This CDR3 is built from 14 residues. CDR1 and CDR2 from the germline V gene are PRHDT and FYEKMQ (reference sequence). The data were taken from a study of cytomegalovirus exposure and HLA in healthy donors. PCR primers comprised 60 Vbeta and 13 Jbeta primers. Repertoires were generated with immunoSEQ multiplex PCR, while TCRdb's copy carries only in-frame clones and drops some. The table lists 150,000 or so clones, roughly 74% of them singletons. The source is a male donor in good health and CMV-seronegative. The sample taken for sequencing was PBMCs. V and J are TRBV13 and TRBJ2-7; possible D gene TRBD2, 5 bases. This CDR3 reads CASSPRFGVYEQYF. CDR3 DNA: TGTGCCAGCAGCCCCCGCTTCGGGGTTTACGAGCAGTACTTC.